These 22 T cell receptor beta chains share one sample of origin, sequenced in a study of cytomegalovirus exposure and HLA in healthy donors. Sequenced by immunoSEQ multiplex PCR; TCRdb stores in-frame clones only, minus some. This repertoire shows about 78,000 clones, about 96% found once; its top ten account for around 1.6%. The sequencing sample was made of PBMCs. These receptor sequences come from a man younger than 35 in good health and CMV-seropositive.

V gene TRBV9 combines with J gene TRBJ2-1, with a weak D call TRBD1 (5 bases). V was cut by 3 bases and J by 15 bases, with 16 bases left in between. CDR1 and CDR2 (germline): SGDLS, YYNGEE. The CDR3 loop spans 12 amino acids. The CDR3 bases are TGTGCCAGCAGCGAATTAGACAGCACGCCGTTCTTC. It is translated as CASSELDSTPFF.

Written as DNA, the CDR3 is TGTGCCACCACCGGGACAGGGAACGGCGAGCAGTACTTC. This encodes CATTGTGNGEQYF. The chain is built from TRBV2 and TRBJ2-7, with 9 bases lining up with TRBD1. The germline V gene encodes CDR1 SNHLY and CDR2 FYNNEI. The CDR3 extends over 13 amino acids. After removal of 10 bases from V and 6 bases from J, the junction contained 10 bases not matched to a gene.

The rearrangement links TRBV11-2 to TRBJ2-7; possible D gene TRBD2, 6 bases. Germline assignment: CDR1 SGHAT and CDR2 FQNNGV. The length of the CDR3 is 15 residues. Trimming pared 2 bases from V and 2 bases from J, leaving 13 bases between. CDR3 DNA sequence: TGTGCCAGCAGCTTAAGAGGGACTCCCACCTACGAGCAGTACTTC. Translating it yields CASSLRGTPTYEQYF.

This clone was observed once. The chain carries TRBV19 and TRBJ1-2, with D maybe TRBD1 (5 bases). V lost 6 bases and J 4 bases, leaving 12 bases between the germline ends. The length of the CDR3 is 13 residues. Germline V gives CDR1 LNHDA, CDR2 SQIVND (reference sequence). The CDR3 region is CASRVTDSYGYTF. The CDR3 nucleotides read TGTGCCAGTAGAGTTACCGACAGCTATGGCTACACCTTC.

This clone was recorded once. The chain combines TRBV7-6 with TRBJ2-7; no clear D gene. The CDR3 totals 13 residues. Germline values: CDR1 SGHVS, CDR2 FNYEAQ. Trimming pared 5 bases from V and 7 bases from J, leaving 15 bases between. CDR3 in amino acids: CASSADTRGEQYF. The CDR3 DNA reads TGTGCCAGCAGCGCTGACACGCGTGGGGAGCAGTACTTC.

This clone was seen a single time. The chain carries TRBV2 and TRBJ1-1; D is ambiguous. The CDR3 has 14 residues. CDR1 is SNHLY and CDR2 is FYNNEI in the germline V gene. The germline V and J ends were trimmed by 2 bases and 0 bases, with 7 bases remaining between them. This chain's CDR3 is CASSEPGMNTEAFF. The CDR3 coding sequence is TGTGCCAGCAGTGAACCGGGGATGAACACTGAAGCTTTCTTT.

The CDR3 sequence: CASSLWRGGTEAFF. CDR3 nucleotide sequence: TGTGCCAGCAGTTTATGGAGGGGAGGGACTGAAGCTTTCTTT. The rearrangement joins TRBV28 to TRBJ1-1; possibly TRBD1 for D (5 bases). The CDR3 consists of 14 residues. V lost 0 bases to trimming and J lost 5 bases, with 10 bases between them. CDR1 MDHEN and CDR2 SYDVKM come from the germline V gene.

The chain combines TRBV5-8 with TRBJ2-3; D is possibly TRBD2 (6 bases). This CDR3 has 17 amino acids. The germline CDR1 and CDR2 sequences are SGHTS and YDEGEE. The ends were cut back, 1 base at V and 4 bases at J, with 19 bases in the middle. DNA for the CDR3: TGTGCCAGCAGCTTGAAGTTAATGGTCGGGGGAGCAGATACGCAGTATTTT. This codes for CASSLKLMVGGADTQYF.

The chain carries TRBV4-1 and TRBJ2-5; 14 bases map to TRBD2. Germline-derived CDR1 and CDR2 are MGHRA and YSYEKL. This CDR3 is 17 amino acids long. Unmatched junction bases numbered 9, after V lost 4 bases and J lost 5 bases. CDR3 amino acids: CASSPAGTSGSAETQYF. For the CDR3, the DNA is TGCGCCAGCAGCCCAGCGGGGACTAGCGGGAGTGCCGAGACCCAGTACTTC.

The genes are TRBV5-1 and TRBJ2-3, with 9 bases identical to TRBD1. CDR1 is SGHRS, CDR2 YFSETQ, per germline. The CDR3 contains 15 residues. J lost 1 base, V lost 2 bases, and 2 bases had no gene match. CDR3 loop: CASSLQGAGTDTQYF. CDR3 sequence (DNA): TGCGCCAGCAGCTTACAGGGGGCTGGCACAGATACGCAGTATTTT.

This chain links TRBV6-5 with TRBJ2-4, with a possible D match to TRBD2 (6 bases). Trimming pared 6 bases from V and 8 bases from J, leaving 14 bases between. From germline, CDR1 is MNHEY and CDR2 SVGAGI. The CDR3 is made up of 13 amino acids. Here the CDR3 DNA reads TGTGCCAGCAGGGGGGGAGAGATTGACATTCAGTACTTC. It specifies CASRGGEIDIQYF.

The rearrangement uses TRBV28 and TRBJ1-4; 8 bases fit TRBD1. Germline V lookup: CDR1 MDHEN, CDR2 SYDVKM. The V segment lost 6 bases and the J segment 3 bases; nucleotides outside the gene matches: 9. The CDR3 is made up of 16 amino acids. Written as DNA, the CDR3 is TGTGCCAGCAGGACCCCCAGGGGGCCGGCTAATGAAAAACTGTTTTTT. Residues: CASRTPRGPANEKLFF.

This clone was counted once. J is TRBJ2-3 and V is TRBV29-1, with TRBD2 matching 12 bases. Germline lookup yields CDR1 SQVTM and CDR2 ANQGSEA. This CDR3 is 16 amino acids long. With 5 bases clipped from V and 0 bases from J, the junction kept 6 bases outside the gene matches. Here the CDR3 DNA reads TGCAGCGTTACTGGACTAGCGGGACCAAGCACAGATACGCAGTATTTT. Its protein is CSVTGLAGPSTDTQYF.

The J gene is TRBJ2-2, the V gene TRBV19; tentative D call: TRBD1 (6 bases). With 1 base removed from V and 0 bases from J, the gap between germline ends came to 12 bases. The length of the CDR3 is 17 residues. Germline-derived CDR1 and CDR2 are LNHDA and SQIVND (reference sequence). The CDR3 region is CASSIVFGGTNTGELFF. CDR3 coding DNA: TGTGCCAGTAGTATAGTCTTTGGGGGCACGAACACCGGGGAGCTGTTTTTT.

The count of this clone is one. This chain joins TRBV19 and TRBJ1-1; D possibly corresponds to TRBD1 (6 bases). The CDR3 has 15 residues. V lost 4 bases and J lost 1, with 13 bases in between. Germline CDR1 LNHDA, CDR2 SQIVND (reference sequence). CDR3 bases: TGTGCCAGTAGTAGCCTCAGGGGCAAGAACACTGAAGCTTTCTTT. This translates into CASSSLRGKNTEAFF.

V and J are TRBV10-1 and TRBJ2-1; 8 bases agree with TRBD2. J gave up 7 bases and V 8 bases, and 19 bases lay outside the gene matches. CDR1 and CDR2 (germline): WNHNN, SYGVQD (reference sequence). The CDR3 is 17 amino acids. CDR3 nucleotide sequence: TGCGCCAGCTCCGACCCCCCTTTAGGCGGGAGGACGAATGAGCAGTTCTTC. This sequence encodes CASSDPPLGGRTNEQFF.

The chain employs TRBV29-1 and TRBJ2-2; D is unresolved. The V end was cut by 8 bases, the J end by 3 bases, with 13 bases between. The CDR3 runs 13 residues. Germline V gene lookup returns CDR1 SQVTM and CDR2 ANQGSEA. CDR3 protein: CSFTPRDTGELFF. CDR3 coding DNA: TGCAGCTTCACCCCCCGGGACACCGGGGAGCTGTTTTTT.

The CDR3 nucleotides are TGTGCCAGCAGTTTATCCCGGGAAAACGAGCAGTACTTC. It encodes CASSLSRENEQYF. This chain links TRBV28 with TRBJ2-7, with TRBD2 as a possible D gene (5 bases). CDR1 MDHEN and CDR2 SYDVKM come from the germline V gene. The CDR3 sequence is 13 residues long. Trimming took off 1 base at V and 5 bases at J, with 9 bases between the two ends. The full variable domain, with the rest looked up from reference TRBV28 and TRBJ2-7, is DVKVTQSSRYLVKRTGEKVFLECVQDMDHENMFWYRQDPGLGLRLIYFSYDVKMKEKGDIPEGYSVSREKKERFSLILESASTNQTSMYLCASSLSRENEQYFGPGTRLTVT.

The chain joins TRBV29-1 to TRBJ1-3; possibly TRBD1 for D (5 bases). The CDR3 is 14 residues long. Per germline, CDR1 SQVTM and CDR2 ANQGSEA. The ends were cut back, 4 bases at V and 1 base at J, with 11 bases in the middle. The CDR3 spells CSVVLGTSGNTIYF. The DNA for the CDR3 is TGCAGCGTTGTTTTGGGGACTTCTGGAAACACCATATATTTT.

This chain joins TRBV15 and TRBJ1-5, with D possibly matching TRBD1 (5 bases). The CDR3 has 16 amino acids. The germline V gene encodes CDR1 LNHNV and CDR2 YYDKDF (reference sequence). Trimming stripped 2 bases from V and 0 bases from J, with 11 bases between. CDR3 nucleotides: TGTGCCACCAGCAGACAGGGCACGGGTAGCAATCAGCCCCAGCATTTT. It yields the protein CATSRQGTGSNQPQHF.

J is TRBJ2-7 and V is TRBV10-1; the D gene is possibly TRBD2 (6 bases). The germline gives CDR1 WNHNN, CDR2 SYGVQD (reference sequence). V was pared by 3 bases and J by 4 bases, with 13 bases between. The CDR3 length is 14 residues. The CDR3 sequence: CASSELTGVYEQYF. The CDR3 region has the DNA TGCGCCAGCAGTGAACTGACGGGAGTGTACGAGCAGTACTTC.

With regard to this clone: This sample also contains other DNA sequences that code for the same CDR3. The chain uses TRBV6-5 and TRBJ1-1; D unclear. Germline loops: CDR1 MNHEY, CDR2 SVGAGI. Trimming left V 0 bases short and J 2 bases short, with 7 bases between. The CDR3 runs 14 residues. The CDR3 nucleotides read TGTGCCAGCAGTTACTCGGCGGGAAACACTGAAGCTTTCTTT. It encodes CASSYSAGNTEAFF.